What follows are 4 T cell receptor beta chains derived from one specimen sequenced in a study of blood T cells in healthy people across ages. Together with a sample-barcoded 5' primer, a J-beta primer mix was included in a second PCR lasting roughly 6 to 12 cycles. TCRdb fed the 5' RACE reads into MiXCR, producing one record per CDR3 protein. Of about 680,000 distinct CDR3 sequences in the sample, about half were seen once. Input material: blood. The receptors were sampled from a woman in her fifties or sixties in good health.

The rearrangement uses TRBV20-1 and TRBJ2-7, with 14 bases matching TRBD2. CDR1 and CDR2 from the germline V gene are DFQATT and SNEGSKA (reference sequence). This CDR3 is 15 amino acids long. V dropped 8 bases and J dropped 7; count of bases not matched to a gene: 13. The CDR3 bases are TGCAGTACCCCAGGGACTAGCGGGAGTGTTGATGAGCAGTACTTC. This codes for CSTPGTSGSVDEQYF.

Ten or more counts support this clonotype. V gene TRBV7-2 combines with J gene TRBJ2-7, with 7 bases matching TRBD1. CDR3 size: 14 residues. V shed 5 bases and J 0 bases; nucleotides not matched to a gene: 4. Looked up from germline, CDR1 is SGHTA and CDR2 is FQGNSA. The DNA for the CDR3 is TGTGCCAGCAGCCGGGACAGCCTCTCCTACGAGCAGTACTTC. It yields the protein CASSRDSLSYEQYF.

The CDR3 nucleotides read TGCAGCTCTGGAGGCGGACCTAGCTCCTACAATGAGCAGTACTTC. Its protein is CSSGGGPSSYNEQYF. This rearrangement joins TRBV29-1 to TRBJ2-7; possibly TRBD2 for D (5 bases). CDR3 size: 15 residues. V was cut by 8 bases and J by 7 bases, with 27 bases left in between. Per germline, CDR1 SQVTM and CDR2 ANQGSEA.

This clonotype was seen more than once but under ten times. The chain employs TRBV12-3 or TRBV12-4 and TRBJ2-1, with D maybe TRBD2 (6 bases). This CDR3 is built from 14 residues. The V end was cut by 7 bases, the J end by 7 bases, with 17 bases between. CDR3 sequence (DNA): TGTGCCAGCATCCCAGCGGGCGTGTTTAATGAGCAGTTCTTC. Protein sequence: CASIPAGVFNEQFF.